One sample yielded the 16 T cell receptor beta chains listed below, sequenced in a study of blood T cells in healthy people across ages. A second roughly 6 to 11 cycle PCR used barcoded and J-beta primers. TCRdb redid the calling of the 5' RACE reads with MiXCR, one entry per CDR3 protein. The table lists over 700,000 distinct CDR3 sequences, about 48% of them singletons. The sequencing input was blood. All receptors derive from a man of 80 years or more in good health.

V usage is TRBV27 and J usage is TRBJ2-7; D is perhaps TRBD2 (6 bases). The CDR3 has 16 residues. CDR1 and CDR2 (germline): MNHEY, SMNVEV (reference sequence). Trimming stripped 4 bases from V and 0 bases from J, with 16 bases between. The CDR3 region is CASSYVGGTSSYEQYF. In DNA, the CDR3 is TGTGCCAGCAGTTACGTTGGCGGGACCAGCTCCTACGAGCAGTACTTC.

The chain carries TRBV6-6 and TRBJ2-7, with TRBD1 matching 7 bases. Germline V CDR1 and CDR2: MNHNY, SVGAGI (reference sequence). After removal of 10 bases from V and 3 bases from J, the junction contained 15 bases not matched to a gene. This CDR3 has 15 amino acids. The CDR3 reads CATSFTGEMRYEQYF. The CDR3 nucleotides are TGTGCCACCTCTTTTACAGGGGAAATGCGCTACGAGCAGTACTTC.

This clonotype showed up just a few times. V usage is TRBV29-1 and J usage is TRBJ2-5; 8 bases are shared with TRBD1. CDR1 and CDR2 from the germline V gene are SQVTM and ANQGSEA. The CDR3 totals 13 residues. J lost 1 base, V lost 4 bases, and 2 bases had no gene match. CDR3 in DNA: TGCAGCGTTGGGGACAGGCTCCAAGAGACCCAGTACTTC. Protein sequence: CSVGDRLQETQYF.

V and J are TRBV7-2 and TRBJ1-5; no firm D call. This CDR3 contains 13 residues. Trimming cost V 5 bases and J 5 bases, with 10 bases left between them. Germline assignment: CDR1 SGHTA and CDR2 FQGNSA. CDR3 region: CASSATTYQPQHF. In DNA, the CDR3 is TGTGCCAGCAGCGCTACGACTTATCAGCCCCAGCATTTT.

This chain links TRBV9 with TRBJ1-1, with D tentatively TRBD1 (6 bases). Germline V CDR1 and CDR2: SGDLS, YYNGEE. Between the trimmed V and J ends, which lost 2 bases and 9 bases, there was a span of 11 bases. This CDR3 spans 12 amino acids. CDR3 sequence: CASSVVGGQAFF. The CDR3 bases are TGTGCCAGCAGCGTCGTAGGGGGGCAAGCTTTCTTT.

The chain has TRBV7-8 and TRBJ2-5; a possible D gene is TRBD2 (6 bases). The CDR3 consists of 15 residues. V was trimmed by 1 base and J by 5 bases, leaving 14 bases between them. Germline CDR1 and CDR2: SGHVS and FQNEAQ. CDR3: CASSLVTRRVETQYF. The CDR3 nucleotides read TGTGCCAGCAGCTTAGTGACCAGGAGGGTGGAGACCCAGTACTTC.

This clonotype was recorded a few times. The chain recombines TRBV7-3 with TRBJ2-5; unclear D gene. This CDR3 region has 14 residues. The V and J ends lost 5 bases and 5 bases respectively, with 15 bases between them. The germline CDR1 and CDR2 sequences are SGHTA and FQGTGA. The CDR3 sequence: CASSAPGVGETQYF. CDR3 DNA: TGTGCCAGCAGCGCCCCGGGTGTTGGGGAGACCCAGTACTTC.

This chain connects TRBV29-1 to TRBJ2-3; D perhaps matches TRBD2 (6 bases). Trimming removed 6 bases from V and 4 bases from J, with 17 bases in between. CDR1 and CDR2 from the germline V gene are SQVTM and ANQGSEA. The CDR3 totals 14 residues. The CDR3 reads CSVQNSGGPDTQYF. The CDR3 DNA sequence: TGCAGCGTCCAAAATAGTGGAGGGCCAGATACGCAGTATTTT.

The CDR3 sequence is CASSLVMPGPGELFF. The CDR3 nucleotides are TGTGCCAGCAGTTTAGTTATGCCGGGGCCCGGGGAGCTGTTTTTT. V is TRBV28 and J is TRBJ2-2, with D perhaps assigned TRBD1 or TRBD2 (5 bases each). The V end was cut by 2 bases, the J end by 6 bases, with 13 bases between. Germline V gene data show CDR1 as MDHEN and CDR2 as SYDVKM. This CDR3 region has 15 residues.

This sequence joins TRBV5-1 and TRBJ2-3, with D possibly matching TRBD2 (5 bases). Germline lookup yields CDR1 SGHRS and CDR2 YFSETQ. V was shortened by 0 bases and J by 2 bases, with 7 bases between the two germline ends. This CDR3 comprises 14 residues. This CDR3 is CASSLGRDTDTQYF. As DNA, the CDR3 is TGCGCCAGCAGCTTGGGACGGGACACAGATACGCAGTATTTT.

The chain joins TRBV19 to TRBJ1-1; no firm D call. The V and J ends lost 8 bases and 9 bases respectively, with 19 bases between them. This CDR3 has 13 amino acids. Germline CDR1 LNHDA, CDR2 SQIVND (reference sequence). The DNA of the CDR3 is TGTGCCAGTCGCCTTCCGGGAGGAAAAAAAGCTTTCTTT. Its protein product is CASRLPGGKKAFF.

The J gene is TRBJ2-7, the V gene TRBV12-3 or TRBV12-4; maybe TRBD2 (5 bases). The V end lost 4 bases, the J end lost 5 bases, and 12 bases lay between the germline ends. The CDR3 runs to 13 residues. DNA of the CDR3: TGTGCCAGCAGTTCATTCATGGGAGACGAGCAGTACTTC. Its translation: CASSSFMGDEQYF.

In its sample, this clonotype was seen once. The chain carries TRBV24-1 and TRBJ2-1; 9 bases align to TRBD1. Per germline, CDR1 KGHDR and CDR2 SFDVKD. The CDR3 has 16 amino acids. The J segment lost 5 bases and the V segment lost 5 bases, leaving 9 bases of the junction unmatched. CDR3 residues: CATSAHYRGRNNEQFF. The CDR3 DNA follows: TGTGCCACCAGTGCCCACTACAGGGGGCGCAACAATGAGCAGTTCTTC.

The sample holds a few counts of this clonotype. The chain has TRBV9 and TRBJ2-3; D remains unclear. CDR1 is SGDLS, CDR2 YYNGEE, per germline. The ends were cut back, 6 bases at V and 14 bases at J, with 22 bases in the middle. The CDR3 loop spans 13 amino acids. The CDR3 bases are TGTGCCAGCACCCCCCCGGCTTCGAGATACGCGTATTTT. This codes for CASTPPASRYAYF.

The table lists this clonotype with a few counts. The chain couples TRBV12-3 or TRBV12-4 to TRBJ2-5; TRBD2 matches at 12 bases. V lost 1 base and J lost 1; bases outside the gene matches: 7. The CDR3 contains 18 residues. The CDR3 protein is CASSLGASGRVGQETQYF. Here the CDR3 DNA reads TGTGCCAGCAGTTTAGGGGCTAGCGGGAGGGTGGGCCAAGAGACCCAGTACTTC.

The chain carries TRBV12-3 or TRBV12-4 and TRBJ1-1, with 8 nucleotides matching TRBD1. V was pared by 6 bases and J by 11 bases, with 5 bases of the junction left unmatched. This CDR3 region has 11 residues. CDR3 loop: CASRPQGAAFF. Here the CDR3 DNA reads TGTGCCAGCAGACCCCAGGGGGCTGCTTTCTTT.